This T cell receptor beta chain was sequenced in a study of T-cell memory formation after mild COVID-19. CDR1 SGHDT and CDR2 YYEEEE come from the germline V gene. V lost 2 bases, J lost 2 bases, and 4 bases stayed unmatched. This CDR3 contains 15 residues. 5'RACE, which relied on constant-segment primers, yielded TCR alpha and TCR beta cDNA libraries carrying sample barcodes and UMIs. TCRdb recomputed calls from the 5' RACE reads with MiXCR, one row per CDR3 protein. The table has roughly 240,000 distinct CDR3 sequences, roughly 17% seen once. Sequencing used PBMCs or a T cell subset sorted from them (not recorded which). The receptor was isolated from a man aged 18 to 29 who had mild COVID-19 (a few samples of this study predate the infection). Cell type and time point are not known. This sequence joins TRBV5-6 and TRBJ2-3; 8 bases align to TRBD2. As DNA, the CDR3 is TGTGCCAGCAGCTTACCTAGCGGGTACACAGATACGCAGTATTTT. It is translated as CASSLPSGYTDTQYF.